This T cell receptor (beta chain) was profiled in a study of blood T cell repertoires in COVID-19. In the study overall: Specimens from acute and convalescent COVID-19 originated in the United States, Italy and Spain. T cells, B-cell-depleted T cells, or PBMCs provided the cDNA or gDNA that served as material.

The data were produced by immunoSEQ multiplex PCR, yet TCRdb's version contains in-frame clones alone and is incomplete. This table has under 350,000 clones, approximately 90% appearing once. The trim removed 6 bases at V and 3 bases at J, leaving 2 bases unmatched. The germline V gene encodes CDR1 WNHNN and CDR2 SYGVQD (reference sequence). The CDR3 spans 13 residues. V gene TRBV10-1 combines with J gene TRBJ2-3, with 8 positions matching TRBD1. This TCR came from a middle-aged man with acute or convalescent COVID-19. The specimen sequenced was peripheral blood. This CDR3 is CASRDRATDTQYF. The CDR3 DNA is TGCGCCAGCAGGGACAGGGCAACAGATACGCAGTATTTT.